What follows are 8 T cell receptor beta chains derived from one specimen sequenced in a study of radiotherapy plus CTLA-4 blockade in lung cancer. This table comes from immunoSEQ multiplex PCR, and its TCRdb copy is limited to in-frame clones, with some not included. The sample lists roughly 50,000 clones; around 80% were seen once. Sequencing was performed on peripheral blood, taken from a patient treated with radiotherapy plus ipilimumab. All receptors derive from a human donor with non-small cell lung cancer who had a partial response to radiotherapy plus ipilimumab.

A few counts support this clone. This rearrangement joins TRBV29-1 to TRBJ2-2, with 8 nucleotides matching TRBD1. The CDR3 spans 13 residues. V trimming: 8 bases; J trimming: 2 bases; junction bases outside the gene matches: 4. The germline V gene encodes CDR1 SQVTM and CDR2 ANQGSEA. The CDR3 protein is CSTDRGNTGELFF. The CDR3 nucleotides read TGCAGCACCGACAGGGGTAACACCGGGGAGCTGTTTTTT.

The V gene is TRBV18, the J gene TRBJ2-7; TRBD1 matches at 8 bases. CDR3 size: 16 residues. The junction had 13 bases not matched to a gene; V was cut back by 3 bases and J by 6 bases. Germline-derived CDR1 and CDR2 are KGHSH and LQKENI. The CDR3 region is CASSPFRTGPSIEQYF. The CDR3 DNA follows: TGTGCCAGCTCACCTTTCAGGACAGGGCCAAGTATCGAGCAGTACTTC.

V is TRBV5-4 and J is TRBJ2-2; D is perhaps TRBD1 (6 bases). The CDR3 spans 15 residues. Trimming shortened V by 2 bases and J by 6 bases, and 14 bases separated the two germline ends. Germline CDR1 reads SGHNT; CDR2 reads YYREEE (reference sequence). In DNA form, the CDR3 reads TGTGCCAGCAGCTTTGATAGGGGGAAGGCCGGGGAGCTGTTTTTT. Translation gives CASSFDRGKAGELFF.

This clone was counted a single time. The junction departs from the called germline gene at one end, perhaps through a read error. This specimen includes other DNA sequences encoding the same CDR3. The chain links TRBV9 to TRBJ2-3, with D possibly TRBD2 on 5 matching bases. The CDR3 sequence is 15 residues long. Germline lookup yields CDR1 SGDLS and CDR2 YYNGEE. The CDR3 sequence: CASSLSGSSTDTQYF. CDR3 DNA sequence: TGTGCCAGCAGCCTGTCCGGTTCTAGCACGGATACGCAGTATTTT.

The chain's CDR3 is CASSWGDRGLTEAFF. The CDR3 DNA sequence: TGTGCCAGCAGCTGGGGGGACAGGGGGCTCACTGAAGCTTTCTTT. The rearrangement joins TRBV5-6 to TRBJ1-1, with 12 bases aligning to TRBD1. Germline CDR1 is SGHDT and CDR2 is YYEEEE. J was trimmed by 4 bases and V by 3 bases; bases with no gene match: 4. The CDR3 is 15 amino acids.

V and J are TRBV13 and TRBJ2-2; 7 positions agree with TRBD1. The CDR3 totals 13 residues. The V gene end was trimmed by 6 bases and the J gene end by 7 bases; junction bases not matched to a gene: 5. Germline loops: CDR1 PRHDT, CDR2 FYEKMQ (reference sequence). In nucleotides, the CDR3 is TGTGCCAGCAGGACAGGGCGGGTCGGGGAGCTGTTTTTT. This sequence encodes CASRTGRVGELFF.

The CDR3 region has the DNA TGTGCCAGCAGCCAGTCGGGACTAGCGACAGGAGAGCAGTACTTC. This translates into CASSQSGLATGEQYF. V is TRBV4-2 and J is TRBJ2-7; 10 bases match TRBD2. Germline-derived CDR1 and CDR2 are LGHNA and YNFKEQ. The CDR3 extends over 15 amino acids. V gave up 3 bases and J gave up 7 bases; unmatched junction bases: 9.

A remark on this clone: The sample has other DNA sequences that encode this CDR3 too. The genes are TRBV7-9 and TRBJ1-5; the match to TRBD1 covers 7 bases. Germline loops: CDR1 SEHNR, CDR2 FQNEAQ (reference sequence). V shed 0 bases and J 4 bases; nucleotides not matched to a gene: 3. CDR3 length: 15 amino acids. The chain's CDR3 is CASSLAGGSNQPQHF. The CDR3 DNA sequence: TGTGCCAGCAGCTTAGCAGGGGGCAGTAATCAGCCCCAGCATTTT.